This TCR beta chain is from a study of technical replicates of blood from several donors. Generated by immunoSEQ multiplex PCR, the TCRdb table keeps only in-frame clones and is missing some. The sample lists under 90,000 clones; about 90% were seen once. The CDR3 runs 15 residues. Germline CDR1 and CDR2: MGHDK and SYGVNS. V lost 4 bases and J 5 bases, leaving 14 bases between the germline ends. This receptor was taken from a human donor in good health. The sequencing sample was made of T cells isolated from PBMCs. The rearrangement uses TRBV25-1 and TRBJ1-4; D uncertain. The CDR3 reads CASSVYLGQNEKLFF. For the CDR3, the DNA is TGTGCCAGCAGTGTGTATCTAGGTCAGAATGAAAAACTGTTTTTT.